Each of the 8 T cell receptor beta chains below was sequenced from the same sample in a study of human T cells and chemical hapten exposure. Noted time point: pre-sensitization, week 0. Treatment described: therapeutic diphenylcyclopropenone sensitization with weekly scalp DPC. Whole blood that had not been fractionated was the source of extracted total RNA. MiXCR, applied by TCRdb to the RACE reads, yields one record per CDR3 protein. The sample records 56,000 or so distinct CDR3 sequences, 9.5% to 10% being singletons. The input for sequencing was whole blood, taken in connection with sensitization to the hapten diphenylcyclopropenone (DPC). Receptors were obtained from a woman in her 30s with alopecia areata. Some clones in this sample may be carry-over from other donors' samples.

This clonotype was seen repeatedly, ten times or more. This chain connects TRBV20-1 to TRBJ1-5, with 7 bases aligning to TRBD1. Germline CDR1 DFQATT, CDR2 SNEGSKA (reference sequence). The CDR3 has 15 amino acids. After removal of 3 bases from V and 7 bases from J, the junction contained 12 bases not matched to a gene. CDR3 nucleotide sequence: TGCAGTGCTAGGCCGGCAGGGGGGAGAAACCAGCCCCAGCATTTT. This translates into CSARPAGGRNQPQHF.

This clonotype was counted a few times. This chain connects TRBV6-1 to TRBJ1-5; D is unresolved. CDR3 length: 13 amino acids. Trimming pared 4 bases from V and 6 bases from J, leaving 10 bases between. Germline loops: CDR1 MNHNS, CDR2 SASEGT. CDR3 amino acids: CASSVGGAQPQHF. The CDR3 nucleotides read TGTGCCAGCAGTGTGGGTGGAGCTCAGCCCCAGCATTTT.

This chain connects TRBV13 to TRBJ1-5, with D tentatively TRBD1 (6 bases). The CDR3 extends over 14 amino acids. CDR1 PRHDT and CDR2 FYEKMQ come from the germline V gene (reference sequence). The V gene lost 5 bases and the J gene lost 1 base, with 9 bases spanning the gap. The CDR3 protein is CASSHRASNQPQHF. The DNA for the CDR3 is TGTGCCAGCAGCCACAGGGCAAGCAATCAGCCCCAGCATTTT.

This sequence joins TRBV7-9 and TRBJ2-7; a possible D gene is TRBD1 (5 bases). CDR1 and CDR2 from the germline V gene are SEHNR and FQNEAQ (reference sequence). The V end lost 5 bases, the J end lost 1 base, and 9 bases lay between the germline ends. CDR3 length equals 13 residues. The CDR3 is CASSTRDSYEQYF. The CDR3 DNA follows: TGTGCCAGCAGCACCAGGGATTCCTACGAGCAGTACTTC.

The chain combines TRBV19 with TRBJ1-4; 7 positions match TRBD1. CDR1 is LNHDA, CDR2 SQIVND, per germline (reference sequence). The CDR3 is 14 amino acids. V gave up 9 bases and J gave up 3 bases; unmatched junction bases: 7. CDR3 coding DNA: TGTGCCAGCCGACGACAGGGTGCTAATGAAAAACTGTTTTTT. Amino acid sequence: CASRRQGANEKLFF.

There are a few counts of this clonotype. The rearrangement uses TRBV18 and TRBJ2-3; TRBD1 matches at 7 bases. CDR1 and CDR2 from the germline V gene are KGHSH and LQKENI. After removal of 6 bases from V and 6 bases from J, the junction contained 6 bases not matched to a gene. CDR3 size: 13 residues. CDR3 DNA: TGTGCCAGCTCTCAGGGGGTTGAGGATACGCAGTATTTT. This encodes CASSQGVEDTQYF.

This clonotype was detected only a few times. The CDR3 coding sequence is TGTGCCAGCAGTCTCGACAGAGTTGGAGGCTACACCTTC. Amino acids: CASSLDRVGGYTF. This sequence joins TRBV12-3 or TRBV12-4 and TRBJ1-2; D is possibly TRBD1 (5 bases). V lost 5 bases, J lost 8 bases, and 15 bases lay in between. The CDR3 has 13 amino acids.

The V and J genes are TRBV29-1 and TRBJ2-3; 10 positions match TRBD1. Germline values: CDR1 SQVTM, CDR2 ANQGSEA. CDR3 length: 13 amino acids. DNA of the CDR3: TGCAGTTTTGACAGGGGGCCCGGAGATACGCAGTATTTT. Translated: CSFDRGPGDTQYF.